This section outlines one TCR beta chain sequence together with its context. Its antigen remains unknown. These data belong to a study of blood T cells in healthy people across ages. General study findings and limits: Unsorted PBMC input precluded a conclusive naive versus antigen-experienced comparison.

The CDR3 loop spans 18 amino acids. Germline V gene lookup returns CDR1 SGHAT and CDR2 FQNNGV. The ends lost 5 bases at V and 2 bases at J; junction bases unmatched: 17. A second PCR of roughly 7 to 11 cycles used a sample-barcoded 5' primer and a J-beta primer mix. From the 5' RACE reads, TCRdb called clonotypes with MiXCR, one entry per CDR3 protein. The table lists roughly 720,000 distinct CDR3 sequences, about 53% of them singletons. The specimen sequenced was blood. This TCR was recovered from a man aged 80 or over in good health. This rearrangement joins TRBV11-2 to TRBJ2-7, with 8 nucleotides matching TRBD1. The CDR3 loop is CASSTRSGQGTSPYEQYF. In nucleotides, the CDR3 is TGTGCCAGCAGCACCCGCAGCGGACAGGGTACGAGTCCCTACGAGCAGTACTTC.